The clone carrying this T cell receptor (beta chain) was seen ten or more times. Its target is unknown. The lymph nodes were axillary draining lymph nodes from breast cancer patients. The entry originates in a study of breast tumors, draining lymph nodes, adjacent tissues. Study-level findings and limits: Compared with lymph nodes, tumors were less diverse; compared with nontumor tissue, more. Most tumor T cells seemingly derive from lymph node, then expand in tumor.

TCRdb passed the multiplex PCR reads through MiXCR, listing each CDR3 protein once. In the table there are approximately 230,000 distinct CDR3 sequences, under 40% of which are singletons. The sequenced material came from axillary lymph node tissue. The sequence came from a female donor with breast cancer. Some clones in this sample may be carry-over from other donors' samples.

The CDR3 nucleotides read TGTGCCAGCAGTGATAGGCAGGAGGGTGAGCAGTTCTTC. Residues: CASSDRQEGEQFF. The genes are TRBV2 and TRBJ2-1, with D tentatively TRBD2 (6 bases). The V end lost 3 bases, the J end lost 9 bases, and 12 bases lay between the germline ends. CDR3 size: 13 residues. Looked up from germline, CDR1 is SNHLY and CDR2 is FYNNEI.